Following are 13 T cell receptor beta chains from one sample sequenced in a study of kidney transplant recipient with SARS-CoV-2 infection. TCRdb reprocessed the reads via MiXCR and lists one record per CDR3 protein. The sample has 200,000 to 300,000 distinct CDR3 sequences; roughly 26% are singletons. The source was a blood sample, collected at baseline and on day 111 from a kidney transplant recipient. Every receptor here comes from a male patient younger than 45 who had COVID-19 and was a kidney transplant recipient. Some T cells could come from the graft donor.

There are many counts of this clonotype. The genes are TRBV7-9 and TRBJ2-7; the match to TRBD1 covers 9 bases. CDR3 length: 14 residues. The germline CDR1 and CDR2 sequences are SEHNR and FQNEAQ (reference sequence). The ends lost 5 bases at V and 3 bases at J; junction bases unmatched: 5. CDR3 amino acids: CASSPPGQGYEQYF. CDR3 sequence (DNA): TGTGCCAGCAGCCCCCCGGGACAGGGCTACGAGCAGTACTTC.

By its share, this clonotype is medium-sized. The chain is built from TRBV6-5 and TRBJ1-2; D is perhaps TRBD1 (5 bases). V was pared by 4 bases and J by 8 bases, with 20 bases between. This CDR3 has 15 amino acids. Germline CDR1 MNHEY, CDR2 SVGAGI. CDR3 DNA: TGTGCCAGCAGTTCCTTCTTTAGGGGCGGGGGGGGCTACACCTTC. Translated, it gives CASSSFFRGGGGYTF.

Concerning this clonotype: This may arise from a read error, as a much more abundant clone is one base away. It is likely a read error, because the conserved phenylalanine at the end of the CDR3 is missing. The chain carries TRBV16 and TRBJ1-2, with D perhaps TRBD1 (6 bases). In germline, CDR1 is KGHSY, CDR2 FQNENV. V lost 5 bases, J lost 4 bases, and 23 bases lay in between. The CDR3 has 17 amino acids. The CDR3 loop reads CASSSKGVVRKTYGYTL. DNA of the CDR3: TGTGCCAGCAGCAGTAAGGGGGTCGTTAGAAAGACCTATGGCTACACCCTC.

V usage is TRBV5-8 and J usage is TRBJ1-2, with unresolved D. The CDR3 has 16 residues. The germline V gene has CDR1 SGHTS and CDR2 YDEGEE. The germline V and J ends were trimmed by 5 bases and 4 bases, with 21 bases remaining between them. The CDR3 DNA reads TGTGCCAGCAGGCTGGATCATCCACGAAAGACCTATGGCTACACCTTC. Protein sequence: CASRLDHPRKTYGYTF.

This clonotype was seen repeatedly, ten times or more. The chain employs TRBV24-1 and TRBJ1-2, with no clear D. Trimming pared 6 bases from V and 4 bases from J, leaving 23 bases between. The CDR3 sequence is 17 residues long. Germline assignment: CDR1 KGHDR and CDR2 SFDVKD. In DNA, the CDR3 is TGTGCCACCAGTAAGCATTATAGTACCAGAAAGACCTATGGCTACACCTTC. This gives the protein CATSKHYSTRKTYGYTF.

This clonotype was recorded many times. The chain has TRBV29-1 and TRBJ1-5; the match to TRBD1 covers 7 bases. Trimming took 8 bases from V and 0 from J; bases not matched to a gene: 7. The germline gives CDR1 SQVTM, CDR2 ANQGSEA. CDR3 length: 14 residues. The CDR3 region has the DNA TGCAGCTTTAGGACAGGCGATAGCAATCAGCCCCAGCATTTT. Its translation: CSFRTGDSNQPQHF.

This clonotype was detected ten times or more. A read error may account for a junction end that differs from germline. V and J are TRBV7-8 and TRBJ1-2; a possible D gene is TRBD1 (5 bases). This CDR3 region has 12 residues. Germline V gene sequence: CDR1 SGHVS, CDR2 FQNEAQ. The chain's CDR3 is CASSLARQQIAF. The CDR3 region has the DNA TGTGCCAGCAGCTTAGCGAGACAGCAAATCGCCTTC.

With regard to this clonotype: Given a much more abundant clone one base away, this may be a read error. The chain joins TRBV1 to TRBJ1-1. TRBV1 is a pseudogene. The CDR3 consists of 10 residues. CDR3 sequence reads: CTSSPSAAYF. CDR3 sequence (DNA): TGCACCAGCAGCCCCTCTGCCGCTTACTTT.

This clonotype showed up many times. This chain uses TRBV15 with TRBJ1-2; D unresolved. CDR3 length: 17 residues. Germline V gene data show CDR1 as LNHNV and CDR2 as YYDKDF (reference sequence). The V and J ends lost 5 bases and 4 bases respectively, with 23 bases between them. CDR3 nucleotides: TGTGCCACCAGCTCTGCTCAAAGGTGTGGAAAGACCTATGGCTACACCTTC. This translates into CATSSAQRCGKTYGYTF.

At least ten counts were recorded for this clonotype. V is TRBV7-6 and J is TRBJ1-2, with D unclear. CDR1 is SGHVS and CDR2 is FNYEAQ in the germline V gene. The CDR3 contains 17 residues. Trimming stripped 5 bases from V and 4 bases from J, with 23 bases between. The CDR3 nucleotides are TGTGCCAGCAGCAGGAAGGCTGAATCTCGAAAGACCTATGGCTACACCTTC. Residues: CASSRKAESRKTYGYTF.

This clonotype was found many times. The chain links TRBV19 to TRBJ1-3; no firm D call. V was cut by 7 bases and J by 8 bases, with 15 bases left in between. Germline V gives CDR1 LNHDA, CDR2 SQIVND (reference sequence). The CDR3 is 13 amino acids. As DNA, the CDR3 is TGTGCCAGTAAAGAGCCGGGGAGGGACACCATATATTTT. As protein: CASKEPGRDTIYF.

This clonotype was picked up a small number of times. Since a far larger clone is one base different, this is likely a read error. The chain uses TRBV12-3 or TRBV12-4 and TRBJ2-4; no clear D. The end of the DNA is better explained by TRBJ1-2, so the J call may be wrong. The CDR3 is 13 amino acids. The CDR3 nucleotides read TGTGCCAGCAGTTTAGCCAGCCTAAGAGGCTACACCTTC. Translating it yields CASSLASLRGYTF.

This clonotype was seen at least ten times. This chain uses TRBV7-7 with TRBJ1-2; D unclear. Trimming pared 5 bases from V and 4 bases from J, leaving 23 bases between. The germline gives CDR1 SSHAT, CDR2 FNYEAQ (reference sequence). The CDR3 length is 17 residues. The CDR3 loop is CASSLCCKCRKTYGYTF. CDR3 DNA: TGTGCCAGCAGCCTATGTTGTAAGTGCCGAAAGACCTATGGCTACACCTTC.